The source of this TCR beta chain is a study of post-analysis software for immune sequencing data. Study-level information: Patients with relapsing-remitting, secondary progressive and progressive-relapsing multiple sclerosis courses were all represented.

The TCR beta cDNA libraries carried unique molecular identifiers. Approximately 450,000 cDNA molecules were recovered from an input of roughly 0.85 to 10 million T cells. MiXCR, run by TCRdb on the PCR reads, gives a single entry per CDR3 protein. The data contain hundreds of thousands of distinct CDR3 sequences, roughly three fifths of them singletons. Study observations and caveats: Significantly decreased normalized Chao1 diversity was recorded for multiple sclerosis patients relative to controls. Patients had higher frequencies than controls of roughly five TRBV segments, including TRBV5-6, TRBV5-1 and TRBV20-1. F measure showed strong co-clustering of same-batch samples.

Concerning this clonotype: The antigen is not known.

Trimming took off 0 bases at V and 3 bases at J, with 8 bases between the two ends. From germline, CDR1 is KGHSH and CDR2 LQKENI. The CDR3 totals 14 residues. The V call is TRBV18, the J call TRBJ1-1, with unresolved D. The sequence derives from a girl aged 2 to 9 with multiple sclerosis. The specimen was blood. DNA of the CDR3: TGTGCCAGCTCACCACCCGACATGGACACTGAAGCTTTCTTT. Translated: CASSPPDMDTEAFF.